This T cell receptor beta chain was sequenced for a study of CXCR3-negative and CXCR3-positive naive CD8 T cells. The CDR3 has 13 amino acids. The libraries of TRB cDNA were constructed through 5' RACE using UMI labels. Reprocessing the 5' RACE reads, TCRdb reports a single entry for every CDR3 protein and omits DNA. The listing records 100,000 to 150,000 distinct CDR3 sequences. The origin of this receptor is a human donor in good health. Some clones in this sample may be carry-over from other donors' samples. The source material was naive CXCR3- CD8+ T cells from blood. Subset here: CD45RO-CCR7+CD27+CD95- naive CD8+ T cells lacking CXCR3 (TNR3-). J is TRBJ1-1 and V is TRBV12-3 or TRBV12-4. The CDR3 sequence is CASSFSPESEAFF.